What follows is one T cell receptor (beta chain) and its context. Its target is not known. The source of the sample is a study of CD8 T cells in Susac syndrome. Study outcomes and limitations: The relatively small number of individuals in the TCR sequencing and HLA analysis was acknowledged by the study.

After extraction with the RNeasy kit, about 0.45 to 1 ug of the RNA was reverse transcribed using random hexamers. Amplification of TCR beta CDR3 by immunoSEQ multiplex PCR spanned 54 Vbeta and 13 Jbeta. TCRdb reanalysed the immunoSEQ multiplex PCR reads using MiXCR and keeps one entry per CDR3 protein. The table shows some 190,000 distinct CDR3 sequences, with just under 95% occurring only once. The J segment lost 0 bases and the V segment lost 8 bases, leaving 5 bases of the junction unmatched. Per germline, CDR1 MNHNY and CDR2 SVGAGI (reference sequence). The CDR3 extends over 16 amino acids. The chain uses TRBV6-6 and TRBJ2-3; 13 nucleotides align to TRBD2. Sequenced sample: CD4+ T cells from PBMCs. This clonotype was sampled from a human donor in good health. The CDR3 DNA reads TGTGCCAGCGGGACTAGCGGGATTCCTAGCACAGATACGCAGTATTTT. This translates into CASGTSGIPSTDTQYF.